This T cell receptor (beta chain) was recovered during a study of Graves' ophthalmopathy and Graves' hyperthyroidism. The V gene's germline CDR1 is MDHEN and CDR2 SYDVKM. Trimming took 0 bases from V and 2 from J; bases not matched to a gene: 0. CDR3 length: 15 residues. This clonotype was found many times. Beta-chain TCR CDR3 regions were amplified from RNA transcripts. The authors performed first-round RT-PCR with HTBI primers and then a second-round multiplex PCR. MiXCR, run by TCRdb on the multiplex PCR reads, gives a single entry per CDR3 protein. The repertoire holds 400,000 to 450,000 distinct CDR3 sequences, with around 21% as singletons.

The TCR comes from a woman aged 18-29 years with stable Graves' hyperthyroidism. The chain employs TRBV28 and TRBJ1-5, with TRBD1 identical over 8 bases. The sample taken for sequencing was peripheral blood. CDR3 nucleotides: TGTGCCAGCAGTTTATGGACAGGGGGCAATCAGCCCCAGCATTTT. Residues: CASSLWTGGNQPQHF.